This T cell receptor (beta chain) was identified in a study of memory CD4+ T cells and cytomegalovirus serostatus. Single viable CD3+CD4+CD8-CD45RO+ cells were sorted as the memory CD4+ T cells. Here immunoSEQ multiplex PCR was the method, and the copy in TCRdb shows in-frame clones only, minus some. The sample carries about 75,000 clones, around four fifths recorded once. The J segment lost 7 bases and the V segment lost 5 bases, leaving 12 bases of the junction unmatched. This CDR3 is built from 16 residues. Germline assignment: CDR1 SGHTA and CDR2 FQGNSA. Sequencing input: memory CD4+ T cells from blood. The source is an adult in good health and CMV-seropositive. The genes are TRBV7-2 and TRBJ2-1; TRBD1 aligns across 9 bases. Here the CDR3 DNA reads TGTGCCAGCAGCCGCGAACCTTACAGGGGGCAAAATGAGCAGTTCTTC. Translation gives CASSREPYRGQNEQFF.